This entry features one T cell receptor (beta chain) sequence. Data came from immunoSEQ multiplex PCR; TCRdb stores just in-frame clones and leaves some out. The top ten hold 0.85% to 1% of the sample, which has 85,000 to 90,000 clones, about 90% seen once. This specimen comes from a study of PD-L1 blockade in urothelial cancer. About the study: At 3 weeks after treatment start (second dose) and again at 6 weeks, blood was analyzed.

This CDR3 has 16 residues. Time point meaning: pretreatment peripheral blood. The clonotype comes from a woman over 75 with urothelial cancer. The sample consisted of PBMCs, taken around atezolizumab (anti-PD-L1) treatment. The gene calls are TRBV21-1 and TRBJ1-3; the table's D call, TRBD1, has no DNA check behind it. TRBV21-1 is marked as a pseudogene. CDR3 DNA sequence: TGTGCCACCGAACCCAGGGGTGTTCCCTCTGGAAACACCATATATTTT. Its protein product is CATEPRGVPSGNTIYF.